The present T cell receptor (beta chain) was sequenced within a study of vaccination and CD4 T cells after COVID-19. CDR3 size: 14 residues. The trim removed 3 bases at V and 7 bases at J, leaving 6 bases unmatched. The germline V gene encodes CDR1 ENHRY and CDR2 SYGVKD. With the Oncomine TCR Beta short-read assay, DNA from cultured CD4+ T cells was sequenced. One entry per CDR3 protein, called by TCRdb with MiXCR from the PCR reads. The sample has fewer than 11,000 distinct CDR3 sequences; 55% to 60% are singletons. As to this clonotype: What it binds is unknown.

The treatment denotes: roughly nine-day PBMC culture with coronavirus spike peptide pools or control peptides (ViraFEST assay). This rearrangement joins TRBV10-3 to TRBJ1-5, with 7 bases matching TRBD1. Material: CD4+ T cells from blood, cultured in vitro. The source of this sequence is a human donor who had recovered from COVID-19. Written as DNA, the CDR3 is TGTGCCATCAGTGACGCGACAGGGATCCAGCCCCAGCATTTT. Its translation: CAISDATGIQPQHF.